One sample yielded the 13 T cell receptor beta chains listed below, sequenced in a study of PD-1 blockade in classical Hodgkin lymphoma (TCRdb year 2020). Library creation used the immunoSEQ multiplex PCR assay. The source is immuneACCESS, and TCRdb retained only in-frame sequences with V and J called. Part of the clones is not carried over; for the studies checked, unresolved V genes explain less than half of this, and the remainder is unexplained. The sample table lists 15,000 to 20,000 clones, about 82% of them with a count of one. The top ten constitute 1% of the sample. Interpreted using the paper, the time point label stands for: cycle 1 day 1 (C1D1), immediately before nivolumab initiation. Every trial patient had relapsed after autologous stem cell transplantation, and cohorts A, B and C differed in prior brentuximab vedotin exposure. Magnetic negative selection with a Miltenyi CD4+ T cell isolation kit was used to purify CD4+ T cells from thawed PBMCs.

This specimen was CD4+ T cells from blood, taken at baseline. Receptors originate from a human donor with classical Hodgkin lymphoma.

V and J are TRBV30 and TRBJ2-6, with 7 positions matching TRBD1. Germline values: CDR1 GTSNPN, CDR2 SVGIG (reference sequence). The trim removed 4 bases at V and 2 bases at J, leaving 5 bases unmatched. This CDR3 comprises 15 residues. The CDR3 loop is CAWKYRGTGANVLTF. As DNA, the CDR3 is TGTGCCTGGAAATACAGGGGAACTGGGGCCAACGTCCTGACTTTC.

This chain uses TRBV28 with TRBJ1-2; no definite D call. Trimming removed 2 bases from V and 4 bases from J, with 20 bases in between. The CDR3 length is 17 residues. Germline V gives CDR1 MDHEN, CDR2 SYDVKM. The CDR3 sequence: CASSLGDLTQSFYGYTF. For the CDR3, the DNA is TGTGCCAGCAGTTTAGGTGACCTAACGCAGAGTTTCTATGGCTACACCTTC.

This clone was found once. The J gene is TRBJ2-4, the V gene TRBV5-4; 9 nucleotides agree with TRBD1. CDR3 length: 17 amino acids. The ends lost 2 bases at V and 0 bases at J; junction bases unmatched: 6. Germline lookup yields CDR1 SGHNT and CDR2 YYREEE (reference sequence). The CDR3 nucleotides read TGTGCCAGCAGCTTTCTAGGACAGGGGCTAGCCAAAAACATTCAGTACTTC. Translation gives CASSFLGQGLAKNIQYF.

The table lists this clone with a few counts. The chain employs TRBV5-6 and TRBJ1-5, with D unresolved. CDR3 length: 13 amino acids. CDR1 and CDR2 from the germline V gene are SGHDT and YYEEEE. V lost 4 bases and J lost 4, with 9 bases in between. CDR3 in amino acids: CASSRASNQPQHF. The CDR3, as DNA: TGTGCCAGCAGCCGCGCAAGTAATCAGCCCCAGCATTTT. Full variable domain (missing parts from reference TRBV5-6 and TRBJ1-5): DAGVTQSPTHLIKTRGQQVTLRCSPKSGHDTVSWYQQALGQGPQFIFQYYEEEERQRGNFPDRFSGHQFPNYSSELNVNALLLGDSALYLCASSRASNQPQHFGDGTRLSIL.

The chain uses TRBV2 and TRBJ1-2, with D tentatively TRBD1 (5 bases). The CDR3 extends over 13 amino acids. Germline CDR1 SNHLY, CDR2 FYNNEI. V was clipped by 5 bases and J by 6 bases, with 13 bases between them. The CDR3 loop reads CASSMDGGHGYTF. The CDR3 DNA is TGTGCCAGCAGTATGGACGGGGGACATGGCTACACCTTC.

The chain carries TRBV15 and TRBJ1-4, with 9 bases aligning to TRBD1. The CDR3 is 15 amino acids. Trimming removed 5 bases from V and 1 base from J; junction bases left unmatched: 2. Looked up from germline, CDR1 is LNHNV and CDR2 is YYDKDF (reference sequence). The CDR3 is CATSVDRGTNEKLFF. For the CDR3, the DNA is TGTGCCACCAGCGTGGACAGGGGAACTAATGAAAAACTGTTTTTT.

The gene calls are TRBV9 and TRBJ2-2; D is perhaps TRBD2 (7 bases). CDR3 size: 18 residues. Per germline, CDR1 SGDLS and CDR2 YYNGEE. Deletions cut 0 bases from V and 0 bases from J, with 15 bases between. The CDR3 DNA reads as TGTGCCAGCAGCGTAGCTGGGGGGGCACCTGCGAACACCGGGGAGCTGTTTTTT. This codes for CASSVAGGAPANTGELFF.

The V gene is TRBV7-2, the J gene TRBJ2-3, with D maybe TRBD2 (6 bases). Germline loops: CDR1 SGHTA, CDR2 FQGNSA. This CDR3 contains 17 residues. The V end lost 3 bases, the J end lost 5 bases, and 21 bases lay between the germline ends. The CDR3 here is CASSFLVGGAARDTQYF. CDR3 DNA: TGTGCCAGCAGCTTTTTAGTCGGGGGAGCGGCTCGAGATACGCAGTATTTT. The complete variable domain, with remaining parts taken from reference TRBV7-2 and TRBJ2-3, reads GAGVSQSPSNKVTEKGKDVELRCDPISGHTALYWYRQSLGQGLEFLIYFQGNSAPDKSGLPSDRFSAERTGGSVSTLTIQRTQQEDSAVYLCASSFLVGGAARDTQYFGPGTRLTVL.

V and J are TRBV18 and TRBJ1-5, with D tentatively TRBD1 (6 bases). The CDR3 contains 13 residues. In germline, CDR1 is KGHSH, CDR2 LQKENI. V lost 4 bases to trimming and J lost 6 bases, with 10 bases between them. The CDR3 DNA is TGTGCCAGCTCACGAGGGGGGGGTCAGCCCCAGCATTTT. Its protein is CASSRGGGQPQHF.

The rearrangement links TRBV2 to TRBJ2-1, with 8 bases that match TRBD2. The CDR3 runs 13 residues. Germline lookup yields CDR1 SNHLY and CDR2 FYNNEI. With 7 bases clipped from V and 9 bases from J, the junction kept 8 bases outside the gene matches. CDR3 residues: CASKGRAGGEQFF. In DNA form, the CDR3 reads TGTGCCAGCAAAGGGAGGGCGGGAGGTGAGCAGTTCTTC. Full variable domain (outside the CDR3, taken from reference TRBV2 and TRBJ2-1): EPEVTQTPSHQVTQMGQEVILRCVPISNHLYFYWYRQILGQKVEFLVSFYNNEISEKSEIFDDQFSVERPDGSNFTLKIRSTKLEDSAMYFCASKGRAGGEQFFGPGTRLTVL.

The V and J genes are TRBV6-5 and TRBJ1-2; 10 bases are a match to TRBD1. The V gene end was trimmed by 2 bases and the J gene end by 3 bases; junction bases not matched to a gene: 3. CDR1 is MNHEY and CDR2 is SVGAGI in the germline V gene. This CDR3 comprises 15 residues. CDR3 in DNA: TGTGCCAGCAGTTACACGGGGACAGGGGACTATGGCTACACCTTC. This translates into CASSYTGTGDYGYTF.

The table lists this clone with a count of one. This chain links TRBV5-1 with TRBJ2-7, with a tentative D call TRBD2 (7 bases). CDR3 length: 13 amino acids. With 5 bases removed from V and 2 bases from J, the gap between germline ends came to 11 bases. CDR1 SGHRS and CDR2 YFSETQ come from the germline V gene. CDR3 DNA sequence: TGCGCCAGCAGACGGGGGGCCGCCTACGAGCAGTACTTC. Its protein product is CASRRGAAYEQYF.

The chain is built from TRBV4-3 and TRBJ2-1; 11 positions match TRBD2. Looked up from germline, CDR1 is LGHNA and CDR2 is YSLEER. The CDR3 spans 15 residues. V trimming: 4 bases; J trimming: 3 bases; junction bases outside the gene matches: 2. CDR3 residues: CASSLLAGGYNEQFF. The CDR3 DNA is TGCGCCAGCAGCCTCCTAGCGGGAGGCTACAATGAGCAGTTCTTC.